A selection of T cell receptor beta chains follows, all from one sample in a study of identical twins. Using its own MiXCR run on the 5' RACE reads, TCRdb lists one record per CDR3 protein. The sample includes roughly 1.6 million distinct CDR3 sequences, about 30% of them seen just once. Sequenced input: cord blood. These TCRs come from a newborn girl in good health. Each CDR3 is given with its conserved first and last residue. A D gene is named only where the DNA matches it firmly. Size tells how often a clone was seen (once, few, many) or the class of an expanded clone, and some rows leave it out.

J | size | D | V | DNA | CDR3
TRBJ1-6 | few | TRBD1 | TRBV2 | TGTGCCAGCAGTGAAGGGACAGGGGGTCCCCTTTGGCCCTATAATTCACCCCTCCACTTT | CASSEGTGGPLWPYNSPLHF
TRBJ1-1 | . | TRBD1 | TRBV24-1 | TGTGCCACCAGTGAACAAAGGGTTCCCCCGCTGACAGGGGCTAACACTGAAGCTTTCTTT | CATSEQRVPPLTGANTEAFF
TRBJ2-7 | . | TRBD2 | TRBV7-2 | TGTGCCAGCAGCTCCGGACTAGCGGGGGGGCAGTCCTACGAGCAGTACTTC | CASSSGLAGGQSYEQYF
TRBJ2-1 | once | . | TRBV6-1 | TGTGCCAGCAGTGAATGGGGGGGCGGAGAGCAGTTCTTC | CASSEWGGGEQFF
TRBJ2-7 | . | . | TRBV4-2 | TGTGCCAGCAGCCCGACAGTCCCTACCTACGAGCAGTACTTC | CASSPTVPTYEQYF
TRBJ1-4 | few | . | TRBV20-1 | TGCAGTGCTAAAGGGCTTAGCGAAAAACTGTTTTTT | CSAKGLSEKLFF
TRBJ2-1 | . | . | TRBV12-3/TRBV12-4 | TGTGCCAGCAGTTTAGGGACCCCCCAGTTCTTC | CASSLGTPQFF
TRBJ2-1 | . | . | TRBV11-2 | TGTGCCAGCAGCTTATTAGACGGGAGGAGGGGGTACAATGAGCAGTTCTTC | CASSLLDGRRGYNEQFF
TRBJ1-1 | . | TRBD1 | TRBV19 | TGTGCCAGTAGGGCGGGACAGGGGGTCCGTTCTGAAGCTTTCTTT | CASRAGQGVRSEAFF
TRBJ2-3 | . | . | TRBV21-1 | TGTGCCAGCAGCAAAGTAGGCCTAGCGGGAGTTTCCACAGATACGCAGTATTTT | CASSKVGLAGVSTDTQYF
TRBJ1-4 | . | . | TRBV18 | TGTGCCAGCTCACCACAGGGGAATAAGAATGAAAAACTGTTTTTT | CASSPQGNKNEKLFF
TRBJ2-3 | many | . | TRBV28 | TGTGCCAGCAGCCTAACCGTCGGCGATACGCAGTATTTT | CASSLTVGDTQYF
TRBJ1-4 | few | . | TRBV20-1 | TGCAGTGCTAGCCCAGCCATGGGGAGTAATGAAAAACTGTTTTTT | CSASPAMGSNEKLFF
TRBJ1-2 | . | TRBD1 | TRBV7-6 | TGTGCCAGCAGCTTAGTGCTGACCGGGACAGGGGAGGACTATGGCTACACCTTC | CASSLVLTGTGEDYGYTF
TRBJ2-7 | . | . | TRBV12-3/TRBV12-4 | TGTGCCAGCAGTTTAGAAGTGGGAAGAAACTACGAGCAGTACTTC | CASSLEVGRNYEQYF
TRBJ2-7 | . | . | TRBV7-2 | TGTGCCAGCAGCTCCTCTCCGTGGGAGGTACCCTACGAGCAGTACTTC | CASSSSPWEVPYEQYF
TRBJ1-2 | . | . | TRBV27 | TGTGCCAGCAGTTTATCTGGGGGTTGGTATGGCTACACCTTC | CASSLSGGWYGYTF
TRBJ1-1 | once | . | TRBV28 | TGTGCCAGCATCCCCGTAGGGGCAGGTAACACTGAAGCTTTCTTT | CASIPVGAGNTEAFF
TRBJ2-1 | few | TRBD1 | TRBV13 | TGTGCCAGCAGCTTAGGACAGGGGGCGTTTCGCGGCAAGTTCTTC | CASSLGQGAFRGKFF